Listed here are 10 T cell receptor beta chains from one sample, sequenced in a study of blood T cell repertoires in COVID-19. Only in-frame clones appear in the TCRdb table, and some are missing; sequencing was by immunoSEQ multiplex PCR. This table holds some 130,000 clones, approximately 90% found once. Source material: peripheral blood. These receptors were obtained from a man between 60 and 70 years old with COVID-19, enrolled during active disease.

The chain employs TRBV6-4 and TRBJ2-1, with 10 bases lining up with TRBD2. V dropped 6 bases and J dropped 4; count of bases not matched to a gene: 9. The germline V gene has CDR1 MRHNA and CDR2 SNTAGT. The CDR3 sequence is 16 residues long. DNA for the CDR3: TGTGCCAGCAGCGCCCTAGCGGGGGCCAGATACAATGAGCAGTTCTTC. It is translated as CASSALAGARYNEQFF.

The rearrangement links TRBV19 to TRBJ2-1, with 7 bases matching TRBD1. Per germline, CDR1 LNHDA and CDR2 SQIVND (reference sequence). This CDR3 spans 15 amino acids. The trim removed 6 bases at V and 4 bases at J, leaving 9 bases unmatched. CDR3 nucleotides: TGTGCCAGTAGCAGACAGGGCAACACTTACAATGAGCAGTTCTTC. This sequence encodes CASSRQGNTYNEQFF. The full variable domain, its missing parts supplied by reference TRBV19 and TRBJ2-1, is DGGITQSPKYLFRKEGQNVTLSCEQNLNHDAMYWYRQDPGQGLRLIYYSQIVNDFQKGDIAEGYSVSREKKESFPLTVTSAQKNPTAFYLCASSRQGNTYNEQFFGPGTRLTVL.

This chain links TRBV11-2 with TRBJ2-7; TRBD2 matches 7 bases. CDR1 and CDR2 from the germline V gene are SGHAT and FQNNGV. With 4 bases clipped from V and 5 bases from J, the junction kept 8 bases outside the gene matches. CDR3 length: 14 residues. CDR3 DNA: TGTGCCAGCAGCTCGAGACTAGCCCTTAACGAGCAGTACTTC. Residues: CASSSRLALNEQYF.

The CDR3 loop reads CASSQGQGARETQYF. The CDR3 coding sequence is TGTGCCAGCAGCCAGGGACAGGGGGCGCGGGAGACCCAGTACTTC. This chain connects TRBV7-9 to TRBJ2-5; 12 bases match TRBD1. The CDR3 consists of 15 residues. With 5 bases clipped from V and 5 bases from J, the junction kept 6 bases outside the gene matches. Looked up from germline, CDR1 is SEHNR and CDR2 is FQNEAQ (reference sequence).

This chain connects TRBV7-8 to TRBJ2-7; 10 positions agree with TRBD1. V shed 5 bases and J 2 bases; nucleotides not matched to a gene: 3. The CDR3 covers 14 residues. The germline V gene has CDR1 SGHVS and CDR2 FQNEAQ. In DNA form, the CDR3 reads TGTGCCAGCAGCCGGGGACAGGGGCCCTACGAGCAGTACTTC. Translating gives CASSRGQGPYEQYF.

Written as DNA, the CDR3 is TGTGCCAGCAGCCAAAGGACAGGGGGCTCTGAAAAACTGTTTTTT. Protein: CASSQRTGGSEKLFF. The chain joins TRBV3-1 (or the pseudogene TRBV3-2) to TRBJ1-4, with TRBD1 identical over 11 bases. The CDR3 is 15 amino acids. Germline V lookup: CDR1 LGHDT, CDR2 YNNKEL (reference sequence). V shed 2 bases, J shed 7 bases, and the junction held 3 bases outside the gene matches.

The chain employs TRBV11-2 and TRBJ2-5, with TRBD1 as a possible D gene (7 bases). This CDR3 contains 13 residues. With 6 bases removed from V and 5 bases from J, the gap between germline ends came to 13 bases. Germline V lookup: CDR1 SGHAT, CDR2 FQNNGV. The CDR3 is CASRLQGRETQYF. The CDR3 nucleotides are TGTGCCAGCAGACTACAGGGGAGGGAGACCCAGTACTTC.

This clone was counted a few times. This rearrangement joins TRBV7-9 to TRBJ1-4; D is unresolved. Germline assignment: CDR1 SEHNR and CDR2 FQNEAQ (reference sequence). Trimming pared 1 base from V and 0 bases from J, leaving 9 bases between. This CDR3 comprises 16 residues. The CDR3 loop reads CASSLGRQATNEKLFF. The DNA of the CDR3 is TGTGCCAGCAGCTTAGGGAGGCAAGCAACTAATGAAAAACTGTTTTTT.

The chain recombines TRBV19 with TRBJ2-1; tentatively, D is TRBD1 (5 bases). Germline V gives CDR1 LNHDA, CDR2 SQIVND (reference sequence). There are 14 residues in the CDR3. V was trimmed by 1 base and J by 9 bases, leaving 13 bases between them. The CDR3 protein is CASSIGSLRGEQFF. The CDR3 bases are TGTGCCAGTAGTATAGGCAGTCTAAGGGGTGAGCAGTTCTTC.

The rearrangement uses TRBV19 and TRBJ1-2, with TRBD1 matching over 9 bases. J was trimmed by 7 bases and V by 8 bases; bases with no gene match: 14. The CDR3 is 15 residues long. Germline lookup yields CDR1 LNHDA and CDR2 SQIVND (reference sequence). The CDR3 bases are TGTGCCAGTCATCAAAAACAGGGGGCACAGGGTGGCTACACCTTC. This codes for CASHQKQGAQGGYTF.